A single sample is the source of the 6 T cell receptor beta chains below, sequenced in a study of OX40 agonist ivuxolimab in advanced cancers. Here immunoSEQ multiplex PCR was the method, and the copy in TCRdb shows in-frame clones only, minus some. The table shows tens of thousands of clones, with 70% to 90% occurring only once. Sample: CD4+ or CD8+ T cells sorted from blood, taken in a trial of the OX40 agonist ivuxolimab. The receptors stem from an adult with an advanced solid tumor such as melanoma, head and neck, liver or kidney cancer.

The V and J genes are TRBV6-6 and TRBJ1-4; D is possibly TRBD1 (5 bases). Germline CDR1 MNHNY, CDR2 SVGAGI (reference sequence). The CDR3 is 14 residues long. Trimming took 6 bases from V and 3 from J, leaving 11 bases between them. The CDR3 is CASRQAGANEKLFF. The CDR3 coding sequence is TGTGCCAGCAGGCAAGCGGGGGCTAATGAAAAACTGTTTTTT.

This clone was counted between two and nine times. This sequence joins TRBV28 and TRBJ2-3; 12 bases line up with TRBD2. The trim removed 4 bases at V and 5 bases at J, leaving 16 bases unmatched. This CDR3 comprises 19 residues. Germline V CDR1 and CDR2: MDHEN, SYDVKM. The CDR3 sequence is CASSSAGVESSGRGDTQYF. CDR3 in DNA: TGTGCCAGCAGTTCGGCAGGGGTGGAGTCTAGCGGGAGGGGAGATACGCAGTATTTT.

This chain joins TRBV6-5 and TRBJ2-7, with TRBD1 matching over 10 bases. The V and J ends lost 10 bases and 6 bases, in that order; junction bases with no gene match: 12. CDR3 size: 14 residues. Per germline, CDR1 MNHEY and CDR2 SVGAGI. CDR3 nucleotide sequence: TGTGCCACGGCGGGAGACAGGGGGCTGAGCGAGCAGTACTTC. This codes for CATAGDRGLSEQYF.

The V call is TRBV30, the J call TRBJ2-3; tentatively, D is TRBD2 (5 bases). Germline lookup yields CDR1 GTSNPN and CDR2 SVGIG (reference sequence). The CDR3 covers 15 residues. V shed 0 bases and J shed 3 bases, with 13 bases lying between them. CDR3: CAWSVGGRETDTQYF. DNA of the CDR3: TGTGCCTGGAGTGTAGGCGGGCGCGAGACAGATACGCAGTATTTT.

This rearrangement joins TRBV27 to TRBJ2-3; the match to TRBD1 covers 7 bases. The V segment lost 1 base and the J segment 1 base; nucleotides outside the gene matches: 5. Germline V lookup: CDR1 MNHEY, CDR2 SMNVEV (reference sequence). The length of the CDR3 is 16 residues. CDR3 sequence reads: CASSLLKGAGTDTQYF. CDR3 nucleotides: TGTGCCAGCAGTTTATTGAAGGGGGCTGGCACAGATACGCAGTATTTT.

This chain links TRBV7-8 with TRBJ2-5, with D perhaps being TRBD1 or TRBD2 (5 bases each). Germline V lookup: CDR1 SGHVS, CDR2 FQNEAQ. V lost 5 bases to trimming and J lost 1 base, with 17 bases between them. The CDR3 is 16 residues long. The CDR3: CASSPYEGTRQETQYF. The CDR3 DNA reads TGTGCCAGCAGCCCATACGAGGGGACCCGCCAAGAGACCCAGTACTTC. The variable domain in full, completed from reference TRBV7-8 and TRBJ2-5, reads GAGVSQSPRYKVAKRGQDVALRCDPISGHVSLFWYQQALGQGPEFLTYFQNEAQLDKSGLPSDRFFAERPEGSVSTLKIQRTQQEDSAVYLCASSPYEGTRQETQYFGPGTRLLVL.